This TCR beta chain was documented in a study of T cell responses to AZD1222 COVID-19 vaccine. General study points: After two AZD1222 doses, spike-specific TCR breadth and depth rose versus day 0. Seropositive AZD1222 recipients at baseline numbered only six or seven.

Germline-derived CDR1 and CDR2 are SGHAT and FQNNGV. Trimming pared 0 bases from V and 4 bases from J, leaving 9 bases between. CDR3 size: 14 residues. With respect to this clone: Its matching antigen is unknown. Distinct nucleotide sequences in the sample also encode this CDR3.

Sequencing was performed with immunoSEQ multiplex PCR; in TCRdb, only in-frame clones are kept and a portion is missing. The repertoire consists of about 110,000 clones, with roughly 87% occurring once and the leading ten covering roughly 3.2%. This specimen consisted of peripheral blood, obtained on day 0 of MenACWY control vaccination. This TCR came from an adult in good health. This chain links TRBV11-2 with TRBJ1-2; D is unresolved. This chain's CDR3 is CASSLDLGSYGYTF. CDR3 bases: TGTGCCAGCAGCTTAGATCTCGGGTCCTATGGCTACACCTTC.